The present T cell receptor (beta chain) was sequenced within a study of T-cell reconstitution after alpha-beta-depleted transplantation in children. Broader study findings: Where some patients showed high TCRbeta diversity at day 60, it came from recipient T cells and thymic progenitors that had survived. Where alpha-beta T cells came from about two months after transplant was reportedly several hundred expanded graft clones. At the one-year point after transplant, T-cell counts and TCRbeta diversity were found to come mostly from T cells that had been newly produced.

This CDR3 contains 14 residues. Germline V gives CDR1 SGHRS, CDR2 YFSETQ. Trimming took off 1 base at V and 3 bases at J, with 10 bases between the two ends. As it was prepared, the TCRbeta library received unique molecular identifiers. TCRdb re-called the PCR reads through MiXCR, storing one row per CDR3 protein. Of around 300,000 distinct CDR3 sequences in the sample, roughly 9.1% were seen once. In this sample, this clonotype turned up many times. No antigen is known for it. This receptor was taken from a boy younger than two with acute myeloid leukemia, due to receive a stem cell transplant. J is TRBJ1-1 and V is TRBV5-1; D not certain. Sequencing was performed on PBMCs, taken before TCRalphabeta/CD19-depleted stem cell transplant. The CDR3 DNA reads TGCGCCAGCAGCTTGCCTGTCGGAGACACTGAAGCTTTCTTT. The encoded protein is CASSLPVGDTEAFF. Full variable domain (outside the CDR3, taken from reference TRBV5-1 and TRBJ1-1): KAGVTQTPRYLIKTRGQQVTLSCSPISGHRSVSWYQQTPGQGLQFLFEYFSETQRNKGNFPGRFSGRQFSNSRSEMNVSTLELGDSALYLCASSLPVGDTEAFFGQGTRLTVV.